This T cell receptor (beta chain) was documented in a study of human T cells and chemical hapten exposure. Overall study findings and caveats: Expanded TCRs showed more large CDR3 clusters than pre-sensitization or healthy control sets.

This CDR3 has 17 amino acids. CDR1 is LGHDT and CDR2 is YNNKEL in the germline V gene (reference sequence). The germline V and J ends were trimmed by 2 bases and 1 base, with 17 bases remaining between them. Time point of the sample: patch test 3, about 24 weeks after DPC sensitization. The treatment: therapeutic diphenylcyclopropenone sensitization with weekly scalp DPC. Unique molecular identifiers were linked by the library to individual cDNA molecules. TCRdb analysed the RACE reads with MiXCR anew, one entry per CDR3 protein. The data hold about 82,000 distinct CDR3 sequences, with roughly 13% observed a single time. About this clonotype: Its antigen is currently unknown.

The material was whole blood, obtained in connection with sensitization to the hapten diphenylcyclopropenone (DPC). The sequence was obtained from a woman in her forties or fifties with alopecia areata. Some clones in this sample may be carry-over from other donors' samples. V and J are TRBV3-1 and TRBJ1-1; D gene uncertain. CDR3 loop: CASSQWSGLLGNTEAFF. The CDR3 nucleotides read TGTGCCAGCAGCCAATGGTCAGGTCTTCTCGGGAACACTGAAGCTTTCTTT.